Listed here are 8 T cell receptor beta chains from one sample, sequenced in a study of CD8+ T cells in alopecia areata. Extraction of RNA preceded its reverse transcription into cDNA, which served as the sequencing template. Sequencing was performed with immunoSEQ multiplex PCR; in TCRdb, only in-frame clones are kept and a portion is missing. The sample shows 190,000 or so clones, 58% of them seen only once. Treatment here: oral pan-JAK inhibitor, 5-10 mg twice daily. Sequenced here: CD8+ T cells sorted from blood, sampled at week 24, from a patient treated with tofacitinib. The receptor source for this set is a human donor with alopecia areata.

The J gene is TRBJ2-1, the V gene TRBV29-1, with TRBD2 as a possible D gene (5 bases). Looked up from germline, CDR1 is SQVTM and CDR2 is ANQGSEA. This CDR3 region has 12 residues. V was clipped by 2 bases and J by 9 bases, with 11 bases between them. The CDR3 region is CSVEFGDSEQFF. For the CDR3, the DNA is TGCAGCGTTGAATTCGGGGATTCTGAGCAGTTCTTC.

A few counts support this clone. The chain is built from TRBV5-1 and TRBJ2-3; D is uncertain. Per the germline V gene, CDR1 is SGHRS and CDR2 is YFSETQ. This CDR3 spans 12 amino acids. V lost 0 bases and J lost 9, with 8 bases in between. As DNA, the CDR3 is TGCGCCAGCAGCTTGGATATCGTGACGCAGTATTTT. Amino acid sequence: CASSLDIVTQYF.

The chain carries TRBV19 and TRBJ2-2, with TRBD2 as a possible D gene (6 bases). V was clipped by 7 bases and J by 6 bases, with 12 bases between them. CDR3 length: 13 residues. Germline V CDR1 and CDR2: LNHDA, SQIVND (reference sequence). CDR3 bases: TGTGCCAGTACGGGACTTCACGCCGGGGAGCTGTTTTTT. This encodes CASTGLHAGELFF.

The V call is TRBV9, the J call TRBJ2-1, with no clear D. This CDR3 contains 13 residues. V gave up 1 base and J gave up 11 bases, with 13 bases separating them. Germline lookup yields CDR1 SGDLS and CDR2 YYNGEE. CDR3 DNA: TGTGCCAGCAGCGTATCCCTTGGCGGTAAGCAGTTCTTC. It translates to CASSVSLGGKQFF.

This clone was counted a single time. The CDR3 DNA follows: TGTGCCACCAGCAAGGATGGCCTTATGGCAGATACGCAGTATTTT. Its protein is CATSKDGLMADTQYF. This chain connects TRBV15 to TRBJ2-3; no definite D call. The CDR3 has 15 amino acids. The ends were cut back, 4 bases at V and 4 bases at J, with 15 bases in the middle. The germline gives CDR1 LNHNV, CDR2 YYDKDF (reference sequence).

V gene TRBV7-9 combines with J gene TRBJ2-7; D gene uncertain. The germline V gene has CDR1 SEHNR and CDR2 FQNEAQ (reference sequence). Between the trimmed V and J ends, which lost 4 bases and 0 bases, there was a span of 13 bases. The CDR3 totals 15 residues. CDR3 sequence: CASSSGGASSYEQYF. CDR3 nucleotides: TGTGCCAGCAGCTCCGGCGGTGCCAGCTCCTACGAGCAGTACTTC.

The V call is TRBV27, the J call TRBJ2-1; 11 bases agree with TRBD2. The germline gives CDR1 MNHEY, CDR2 SMNVEV (reference sequence). The CDR3 covers 16 residues. V was clipped by 3 bases and J by 4 bases; unmatched bases: 5. For the CDR3, the DNA is TGTGCCAGCAGTTTTAGACTAGCGGGGACTTACAATGAGCAGTTCTTC. Amino acid sequence: CASSFRLAGTYNEQFF.

The gene calls are TRBV30 and TRBJ1-1, with unresolved D. The CDR3 has 17 residues. Germline CDR1 is GTSNPN and CDR2 is SVGIG (reference sequence). V was shortened by 3 bases and J by 2 bases, with 22 bases between the two germline ends. The CDR3 sequence: CAWRPPTGSGRNTEAFF. CDR3 DNA sequence: TGTGCCTGGAGGCCGCCCACGGGCTCTGGCCGTAACACTGAAGCTTTCTTT.